This entry concerns a single TCR beta chain. Its target is unknown. This record belongs to a study of monozygotic twins with inflammatory bowel disease. General observations from the study: People with IBD had fewer clonotypes in common with others than healthy twins did, especially with disease activity.

This CDR3 contains 14 residues. TCRalpha and TCRbeta cDNA went through two nested PCRs of approximately 16 and 10 cycles. TCRdb reprocessed the 5' RACE reads, with one entry per CDR3 protein and no DNA. The sample shows around 230,000 distinct CDR3 sequences, and around 1.5% sits with its ten largest clones. The sequence derives from a human donor with ulcerative colitis or Crohn's disease, or a healthy co-twin of an affected twin (not recorded which). Sequencing was done on a sample of blood. The V call is TRBV12-3 or TRBV12-4, the J call TRBJ1-6; TCRdb picks TRBD1, but there is no DNA to check that call. CDR3 amino acids: CASSLTGRDSPLHF.